Following are 6 T cell receptor beta chains from one sample sequenced in a study of blood T cells in healthy people across ages. A J-beta primer mix and a sample-barcoded 5' primer were used in a second PCR of roughly 6 to 11 cycles. TCRdb re-derived calls from the 5' RACE reads in MiXCR, one entry per CDR3 protein. The sample contains 550,000 to 750,000 distinct CDR3 sequences, around 20% of which appear only once. Material for sequencing was blood. These receptors all come from a man in his 70s in good health.

As concerns this clonotype: One end of the junction varies from germline; a read error may be responsible. This chain connects TRBV6-1 to TRBJ2-6; maybe TRBD1 (6 bases). CDR3 length equals 15 residues. Germline V CDR1 and CDR2: MNHNS, SASEGT. Here the CDR3 reads CVSSGQTSGANVLTF. CDR3 coding DNA: TGTGTCAGCAGTGGACAGACCTCTGGGGCCAACGTCCTGACTTTC.

Worth noting for this clonotype: The junction departs from germline at one end; a sequencing error may be responsible. This rearrangement joins TRBV7-6 to TRBJ2-3; D may be TRBD1 (5 bases). Per germline, CDR1 SGHVS and CDR2 FNYEAQ. The CDR3 runs 12 residues. This CDR3 reads CASTFLGDTQYF. The CDR3 DNA reads as TGTGCCAGCACCTTTCTAGGGGATACACAGTATTTT.

This clonotype has just a few counts. This may arise from a read error, as a much more abundant clone is one base away. The V gene is TRBV25-1, the J gene TRBJ2-3; 7 bases fit TRBD1. CDR1 is MGHDK and CDR2 is SYGVNS in the germline V gene. J lost 7 bases, V lost 4 bases, and 2 bases had no gene match. This CDR3 is built from 12 residues. DNA of the CDR3: TGTGCCAGCAGTGCGACAGGGAATACGCAGTATTTT. It is translated as CASSATGNTQYF. The variable domain in full, completed from reference TRBV25-1 and TRBJ2-3, reads EADIYQTPRYLVIGTGKKITLECSQTMGHDKMYWYQQDPGMELHLIHYSYGVNSTEKGDLSSESTVSRIRTEHFPLTLESARPSHTSQYLCASSATGNTQYFGPGTRLTVL.

This clonotype was recorded many times. The genes are TRBV24-1 and TRBJ2-1, with 11 bases identical to TRBD2. CDR1 and CDR2 (germline): KGHDR, SFDVKD. This CDR3 spans 16 amino acids. V lost 6 bases to trimming and J lost 4 bases; unmatched junction nucleotides: 7. In DNA form, the CDR3 reads TGTGCCACCAGTACGACCGGGACTAGCGGTTACAATGAGCAGTTCTTC. This encodes CATSTTGTSGYNEQFF.

Only a few counts were recorded for this clonotype. CDR3 sequence reads: CSASPTGADTQYF. The DNA for the CDR3 is TGCAGTGCTTCCCCGACAGGGGCAGATACGCAGTATTTT. The chain has TRBV20-1 and TRBJ2-3; 8 nucleotides line up with TRBD1. Germline lookup yields CDR1 DFQATT and CDR2 SNEGSKA (reference sequence). V dropped 5 bases and J dropped 4; count of bases not matched to a gene: 5. This CDR3 contains 13 residues.

This clonotype was picked up a small number of times. CDR3 DNA sequence: TGCAACAACCTTGAGAAGGGCAGGGGTCGTCCCTCATTTTATAATTCACCCCTCCACTTT. It yields the protein CNNLEKGRGRPSFYNSPLHF. The chain couples TRBV29-1 to TRBJ1-6, with D possibly matching TRBD1 (6 bases). CDR3 length: 20 amino acids. The V gene's germline CDR1 is SQVTM and CDR2 ANQGSEA.